Below are 21 T cell receptor beta chains sequenced from a single sample in a study of beta chain features in type 1 diabetes. As every portion of the isolated RNA was reverse transcribed, the sequencing read expressed TCRB transcripts. Here immunoSEQ multiplex PCR was the method, and the copy in TCRdb shows in-frame clones only, minus some. This sample carries hundreds of thousands of clones, around 28% of them seen once, and the ten largest clones take more than 0.055%. The source material was naive CD4+ T cells from blood. Receptors originate from a man between 18 and 35 years old in good health.

This sequence joins TRBV7-2 and TRBJ2-5; TRBD1 or TRBD2 may be the D gene (6 bases each). V lost 6 bases, J lost 5 bases, and 19 bases lay in between. The CDR3 is 15 residues long. CDR1 is SGHTA and CDR2 is FQGNSA in the germline V gene. CDR3 loop: CASRNLSWRGETQYF. For the CDR3, the DNA is TGTGCCAGCAGAAATTTGAGCTGGAGGGGGGAGACCCAGTACTTC.

The genes are TRBV14 and TRBJ2-5; D unresolved. Germline V CDR1 and CDR2: SGHDN, FVKESK. With 4 bases removed from V and 3 bases from J, the gap between germline ends came to 15 bases. This CDR3 comprises 15 residues. CDR3 loop: CASSPRWAGEETQYF. Written as DNA, the CDR3 is TGTGCCAGCAGCCCCCGGTGGGCAGGCGAAGAGACCCAGTACTTC.

The chain has TRBV6-1 and TRBJ2-7; D unclear. Between the trimmed V and J ends, which lost 5 bases and 3 bases, there was a span of 11 bases. Germline V gives CDR1 MNHNS, CDR2 SASEGT. This CDR3 is 13 amino acids long. CDR3 sequence (DNA): TGTGCCAGCAGTACGGCCAGCCACTACGAGCAGTACTTC. The encoded protein is CASSTASHYEQYF.

There are a few counts of this clone. This chain links TRBV30 with TRBJ2-7; TRBD2 might be the D (6 bases). V lost 0 bases and J lost 0, with 9 bases in between. The length of the CDR3 is 14 residues. CDR1 and CDR2 from the germline V gene are GTSNPN and SVGIG (reference sequence). The DNA of the CDR3 is TGTGCCTGGAGTGTTATGACTAGCTCCTACGAGCAGTACTTC. Protein product: CAWSVMTSSYEQYF.

This clone was detected ten times or more. The gene calls are TRBV7-9 and TRBJ2-1; 7 bases are shared with TRBD1. Germline CDR1 SEHNR, CDR2 FQNEAQ (reference sequence). The junction had 1 base not matched to a gene; V was cut back by 2 bases and J by 6 bases. The CDR3 runs 13 residues. The CDR3 DNA is TGTGCCAGCAGCTTATCAGGGGGCAATGAGCAGTTCTTC. Translation gives CASSLSGGNEQFF. Full variable domain (rest looked up from reference TRBV7-9 and TRBJ2-1): DTGVSQNPRHKITKRGQNVTFRCDPISEHNRLYWYRQTLGQGPEFLTYFQNEAQLEKSRLLSDRFSAERPKGSFSTLEIQRTEQGDSAMYLCASSLSGGNEQFFGPGTRLTVL.

This clone was recorded a few times. The chain joins TRBV7-9 to TRBJ2-3, with D perhaps TRBD2 (5 bases). CDR1 and CDR2 from the germline V gene are SEHNR and FQNEAQ (reference sequence). The CDR3 totals 16 residues. Trimming removed 5 bases at V and 3 bases at J, with 18 bases between. CDR3 bases: TGTGCCAGCAGCCTCCGAGCGGCCTTAAGGACAGATACGCAGTATTTT. Protein product: CASSLRAALRTDTQYF.

This clone was counted only a few times. For the CDR3, the DNA is TGTGCCACCAGCAGACGTTACCCCGGGGAGCTGTTTTTT. Protein: CATSRRYPGELFF. The chain is built from TRBV15 and TRBJ2-2; D gene ambiguous. Trimming left V 2 bases short and J 6 bases short, with 7 bases between. This CDR3 region has 13 residues. Germline lookup yields CDR1 LNHNV and CDR2 YYDKDF (reference sequence).

This chain links TRBV27 with TRBJ2-2; 7 positions match TRBD2. The germline V gene has CDR1 MNHEY and CDR2 SMNVEV (reference sequence). The length of the CDR3 is 14 residues. Germline trimming cut 6 bases from V and 4 bases from J; bases unmatched to any gene: 5. CDR3 region: CASRLERGTGELFF. CDR3 nucleotides: TGTGCCAGCAGACTAGAGCGGGGCACCGGGGAGCTGTTTTTT.

This clone was recorded a few times. The V call is TRBV30, the J call TRBJ2-3; tentatively, D is TRBD1 (5 bases). The germline V gene has CDR1 GTSNPN and CDR2 SVGIG (reference sequence). The V end was cut by 0 bases, the J end by 9 bases, with 19 bases between. The CDR3 is made up of 15 amino acids. The CDR3 reads CAWSVRERGPVTQYF. The CDR3, as DNA: TGTGCCTGGAGTGTAAGAGAAAGGGGCCCCGTCACGCAGTATTTT.

V gene TRBV28 combines with J gene TRBJ2-2; D gene ambiguous. Germline lookup yields CDR1 MDHEN and CDR2 SYDVKM. Trimming took off 8 bases at V and 4 bases at J, with 5 bases between the two ends. CDR3 length: 11 residues. CDR3 region: CASGITGELFF. The DNA of the CDR3 is TGTGCCAGCGGAATCACCGGGGAGCTGTTTTTT.

This clone was recorded a few times. V usage is TRBV7-2 and J usage is TRBJ2-2, with no clear D. CDR1 and CDR2 (germline): SGHTA, FQGNSA. The V gene lost 5 bases and the J gene lost 6 bases, with 10 bases spanning the gap. This CDR3 has 13 amino acids. CDR3 protein: CASSLHRAGELFF. CDR3 coding DNA: TGTGCCAGCAGCCTCCATAGGGCCGGGGAGCTGTTTTTT.

J is TRBJ1-2 and V is TRBV18; 7 bases line up with TRBD1. Germline assignment: CDR1 KGHSH and CDR2 LQKENI. V shed 6 bases, J shed 2 bases, and the junction held 3 bases outside the gene matches. The CDR3 loop spans 13 amino acids. The DNA of the CDR3 is TGTGCCAGCTCCCGGGACAGCAACTATGGCTACACCTTC. It is translated as CASSRDSNYGYTF.

This chain uses TRBV28 with TRBJ1-1; D not resolved. Germline CDR1 MDHEN, CDR2 SYDVKM. The CDR3 has 16 residues. V gave up 5 bases and J gave up 0 bases, with 16 bases separating them. The CDR3 bases are TGTGCCAGCAGTGGTCACTACTCAAGGATGAACACTGAAGCTTTCTTT. It encodes CASSGHYSRMNTEAFF.

In its sample, this clone was seen a few times. This chain connects TRBV18 to TRBJ2-1; 11 bases are shared with TRBD2. The CDR3 sequence is 15 residues long. CDR1 and CDR2 from the germline V gene are KGHSH and LQKENI. J was trimmed by 10 bases and V by 1 base; bases with no gene match: 6. The CDR3 protein is CASSPLGLAELEQFF. CDR3 nucleotide sequence: TGTGCCAGCTCACCACTGGGACTAGCGGAGTTGGAGCAGTTCTTC.

The V and J genes are TRBV29-1 and TRBJ2-1, with TRBD2 matching 12 bases. Germline assignment: CDR1 SQVTM and CDR2 ANQGSEA. The CDR3 has 13 residues. J gave up 4 bases and V 7 bases, and 2 bases lay outside the gene matches. The CDR3 DNA is TGCAGCGGGACTAGCGGGGTTTACAATGAGCAGTTCTTC. This codes for CSGTSGVYNEQFF.

The chain has TRBV4-1 and TRBJ2-7; D is perhaps TRBD2 (6 bases). Trimming removed 4 bases from V and 1 base from J, with 17 bases in between. The germline V gene encodes CDR1 MGHRA and CDR2 YSYEKL. This CDR3 spans 16 amino acids. As DNA, the CDR3 is TGCGCCAGCAGCCGCATTTCGGGAGACGGATCCTACGAGCAGTACTTC. This encodes CASSRISGDGSYEQYF.

The chain recombines TRBV7-9 with TRBJ2-1; D possibly matches TRBD1 or TRBD2 (5 bases each). The V end was cut by 1 base, the J end by 4 bases, with 17 bases between. CDR1 is SEHNR, CDR2 FQNEAQ, per germline (reference sequence). The CDR3 length is 17 residues. The CDR3 loop reads CASSLGFVGTPYNEQFF. The CDR3 bases are TGTGCCAGCAGCTTAGGCTTTGTCGGGACCCCATACAATGAGCAGTTCTTC.

The J gene is TRBJ2-5, the V gene TRBV7-9; TRBD1 matches at 8 bases. This CDR3 has 14 amino acids. Trimming at V came to 5 bases and at J to 4 bases, leaving 6 bases not matched to a gene. CDR1 and CDR2 (germline): SEHNR, FQNEAQ (reference sequence). The DNA of the CDR3 is TGTGCCAGCAGCAGAGGACAGGGCTTAGAGACCCAGTACTTC. This codes for CASSRGQGLETQYF.

The chain carries TRBV7-9 and TRBJ2-1; 8 bases are a match to TRBD1. This CDR3 is 15 amino acids long. Germline CDR1 SEHNR, CDR2 FQNEAQ (reference sequence). The trim removed 3 bases at V and 9 bases at J, leaving 10 bases unmatched. CDR3 coding DNA: TGTGCCAGCAGCTTGTCCGGACAGGGCGTGGGTGAGCAGTTCTTC. Translation gives CASSLSGQGVGEQFF.

The J gene is TRBJ2-7, the V gene TRBV19; 10 positions match TRBD1. This CDR3 spans 15 amino acids. V was pared by 3 bases and J by 3 bases, with 5 bases of the junction left unmatched. Looked up from germline, CDR1 is LNHDA and CDR2 is SQIVND (reference sequence). The CDR3 spells CASSIAGTGDYEQYF. CDR3 bases: TGTGCCAGTAGTATCGCCGGGACAGGGGACTACGAGCAGTACTTC.

This clone was seen only a few times. The gene calls are TRBV28 and TRBJ2-1, with D tentatively TRBD1 (5 bases). The germline gives CDR1 MDHEN, CDR2 SYDVKM. The CDR3 is 16 amino acids. V lost 0 bases to trimming and J lost 0 bases, with 9 bases between them. CDR3 region: CASSLWTASSYNEQFF. The DNA of the CDR3 is TGTGCCAGCAGTTTATGGACAGCCAGCTCCTACAATGAGCAGTTCTTC.